The entry that follows covers one TCR beta chain sequence. This record comes from a study of shared clonotypes between healthy human individuals. About the research overall: Researchers assigned three CD4 naive, three CD4 memory, two CD8 naive and one CD8 memory plate to each donor.

Sequenced by immunoSEQ multiplex PCR; TCRdb stores in-frame clones only, minus some. This sample has over a million clones, with approximately 76% found just once. Germline V gives CDR1 SGDLS, CDR2 YYNGEE. The CDR3 extends over 13 amino acids. Trimming cost V 4 bases and J 5 bases, with 12 bases left between them. CD4+ cell separation produced CD45RA+ naive and CD45RA-negative memory subsets. The sample taken for sequencing was memory CD4+ T cells sorted from blood. The subset was: CD45RA-negative fraction. This sequence joins TRBV9 and TRBJ1-2; TRBD1 is a possible D gene (5 bases). The clonotype comes from a man younger than 35 in good health. CDR3 in amino acids: CASSSFQGYGYTF. In nucleotides, the CDR3 is TGTGCCAGCAGCTCCTTCCAGGGATATGGCTACACCTTC.